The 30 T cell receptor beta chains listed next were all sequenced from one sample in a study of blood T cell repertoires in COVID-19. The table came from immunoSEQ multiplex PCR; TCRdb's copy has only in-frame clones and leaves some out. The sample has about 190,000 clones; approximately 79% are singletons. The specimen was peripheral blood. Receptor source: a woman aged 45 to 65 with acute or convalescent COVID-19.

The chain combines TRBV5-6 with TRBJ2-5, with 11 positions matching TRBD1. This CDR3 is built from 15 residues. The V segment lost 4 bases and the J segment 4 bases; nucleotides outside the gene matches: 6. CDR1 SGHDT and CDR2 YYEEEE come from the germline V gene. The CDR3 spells CASSLDRGRVETQYF. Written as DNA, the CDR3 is TGTGCCAGCAGCCTGGACAGGGGGCGAGTAGAGACCCAGTACTTC.

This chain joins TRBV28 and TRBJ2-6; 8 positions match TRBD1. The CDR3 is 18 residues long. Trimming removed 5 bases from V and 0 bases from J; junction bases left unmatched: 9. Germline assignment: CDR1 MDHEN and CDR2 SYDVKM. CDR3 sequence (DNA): TGTGCCAGCAGTACTCAGGGGGCCCTCCTCTCTGGGGCCAACGTCCTGACTTTC. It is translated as CASSTQGALLSGANVLTF. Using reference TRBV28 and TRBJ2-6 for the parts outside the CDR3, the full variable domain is DVKVTQSSRYLVKRTGEKVFLECVQDMDHENMFWYRQDPGLGLRLIYFSYDVKMKEKGDIPEGYSVSREKKERFSLILESASTNQTSMYLCASSTQGALLSGANVLTFGAGSRLTVL.

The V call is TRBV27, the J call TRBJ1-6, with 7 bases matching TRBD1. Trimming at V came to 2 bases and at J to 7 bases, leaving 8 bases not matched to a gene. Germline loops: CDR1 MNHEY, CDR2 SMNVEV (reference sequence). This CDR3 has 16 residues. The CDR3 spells CASSLRPTGQNSPLHF. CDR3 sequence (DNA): TGTGCCAGCAGTTTACGGCCGACGGGACAGAATTCACCCCTCCACTTT.

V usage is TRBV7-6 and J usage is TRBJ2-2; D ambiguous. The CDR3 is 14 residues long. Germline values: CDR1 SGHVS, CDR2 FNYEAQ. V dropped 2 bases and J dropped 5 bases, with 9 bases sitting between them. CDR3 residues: CASSLSVVTGELFF. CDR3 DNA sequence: TGTGCCAGCAGCTTATCGGTCGTGACCGGGGAGCTGTTTTTT. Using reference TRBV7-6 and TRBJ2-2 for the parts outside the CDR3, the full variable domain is GAGVSQSPRYKVTKRGQDVALRCDPISGHVSLYWYRQALGQGPEFLTYFNYEAQQDKSGLPNDRFSAERPEGSISTLTIQRTEQRDSAMYRCASSLSVVTGELFFGEGSRLTVL.

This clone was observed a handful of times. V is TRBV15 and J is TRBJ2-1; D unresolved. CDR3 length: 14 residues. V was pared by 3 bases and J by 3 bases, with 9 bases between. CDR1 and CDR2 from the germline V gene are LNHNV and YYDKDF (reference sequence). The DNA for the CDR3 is TGTGCCACCAGCAGTTCTGAACTCTACAATGAGCAGTTCTTC. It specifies CATSSSELYNEQFF.

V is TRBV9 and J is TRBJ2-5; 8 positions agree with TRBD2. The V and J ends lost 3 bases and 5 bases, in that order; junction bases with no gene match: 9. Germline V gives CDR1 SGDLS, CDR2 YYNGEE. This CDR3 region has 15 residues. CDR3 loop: CASSAGTSNRETQYF. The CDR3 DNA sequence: TGTGCCAGCAGCGCCGGGACTAGTAACCGGGAGACCCAGTACTTC.

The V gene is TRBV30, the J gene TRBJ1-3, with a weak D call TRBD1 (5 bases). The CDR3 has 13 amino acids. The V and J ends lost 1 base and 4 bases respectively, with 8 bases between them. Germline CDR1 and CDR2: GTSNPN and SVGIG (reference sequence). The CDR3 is CAWSAKGGNTIYF. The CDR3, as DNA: TGTGCCTGGAGTGCCAAGGGGGGAAACACCATATATTTT.

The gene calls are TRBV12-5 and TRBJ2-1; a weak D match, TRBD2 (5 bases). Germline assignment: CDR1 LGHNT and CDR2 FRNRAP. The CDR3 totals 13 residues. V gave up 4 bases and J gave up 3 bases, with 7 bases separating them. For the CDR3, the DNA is TGTGCTAGTGGTTCGACTAACTACAATGAGCAGTTCTTC. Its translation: CASGSTNYNEQFF.

This CDR3 is CASSSPTGFDQPQHF. The CDR3 nucleotides read TGTGCCAGCAGTTCACCGACAGGGTTCGATCAGCCCCAGCATTTT. The V and J genes are TRBV28 and TRBJ1-5; 7 bases are shared with TRBD1. The V segment lost 4 bases and the J segment 5 bases; nucleotides outside the gene matches: 8. Per the germline V gene, CDR1 is MDHEN and CDR2 is SYDVKM. The CDR3 is made up of 15 amino acids.

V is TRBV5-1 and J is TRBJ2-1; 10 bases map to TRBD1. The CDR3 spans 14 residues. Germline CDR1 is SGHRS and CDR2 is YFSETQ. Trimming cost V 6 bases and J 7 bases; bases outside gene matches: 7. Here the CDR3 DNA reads TGCGCCAGCAACCGGGACAGGGGAGTAAATGAGCAGTTCTTC. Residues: CASNRDRGVNEQFF.

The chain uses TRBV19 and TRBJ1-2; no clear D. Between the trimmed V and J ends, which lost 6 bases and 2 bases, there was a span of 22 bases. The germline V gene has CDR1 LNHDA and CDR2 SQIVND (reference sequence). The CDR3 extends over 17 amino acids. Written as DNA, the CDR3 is TGTGCCAGTAGCCCAATAGAGGGTCGGACGGGGAACTATGGCTACACCTTC. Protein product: CASSPIEGRTGNYGYTF.

The DNA for the CDR3 is TGTGCCATATCCCGACAGGGGAACACCGGGGAGCTGTTTTTT. Protein product: CAISRQGNTGELFF. The chain carries TRBV5-4 and TRBJ2-2, with 7 bases identical to TRBD1. The CDR3 contains 14 residues. Germline V gene lookup returns CDR1 SGHNT and CDR2 YYREEE (reference sequence). With V trimmed by 9 bases and J by 1 base, 6 bases remained unmatched.

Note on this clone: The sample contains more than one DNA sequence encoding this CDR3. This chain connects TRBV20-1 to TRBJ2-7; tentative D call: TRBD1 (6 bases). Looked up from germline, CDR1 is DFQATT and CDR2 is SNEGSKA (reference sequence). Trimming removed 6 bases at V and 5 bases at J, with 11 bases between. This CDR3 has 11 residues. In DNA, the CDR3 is TGCAGTGCCGGTGGGGGCCACGAGCAGTACTTC. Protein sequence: CSAGGGHEQYF.

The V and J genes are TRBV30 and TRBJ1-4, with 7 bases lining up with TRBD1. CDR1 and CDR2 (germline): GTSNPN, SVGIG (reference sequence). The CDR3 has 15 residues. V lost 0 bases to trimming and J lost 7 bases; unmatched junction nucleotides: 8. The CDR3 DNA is TGTGCCTGGAGTGTAAAGACAGGGTGGAGTGAAAAACTGTTTTTT. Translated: CAWSVKTGWSEKLFF.

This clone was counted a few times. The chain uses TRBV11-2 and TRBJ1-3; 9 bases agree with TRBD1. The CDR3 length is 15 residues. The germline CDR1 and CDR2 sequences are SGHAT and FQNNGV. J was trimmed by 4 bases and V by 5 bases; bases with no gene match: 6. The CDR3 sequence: CASSTTGGSGNTIYF. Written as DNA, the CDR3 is TGTGCCAGCAGCACAACAGGGGGCTCGGGAAACACCATATATTTT.

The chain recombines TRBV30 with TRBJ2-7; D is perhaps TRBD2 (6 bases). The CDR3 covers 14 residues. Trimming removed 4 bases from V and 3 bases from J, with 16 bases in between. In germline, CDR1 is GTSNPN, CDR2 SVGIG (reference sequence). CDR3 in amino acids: CAWNSHSGGYEQYF. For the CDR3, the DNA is TGTGCCTGGAATAGCCACTCCGGGGGCTACGAGCAGTACTTC.

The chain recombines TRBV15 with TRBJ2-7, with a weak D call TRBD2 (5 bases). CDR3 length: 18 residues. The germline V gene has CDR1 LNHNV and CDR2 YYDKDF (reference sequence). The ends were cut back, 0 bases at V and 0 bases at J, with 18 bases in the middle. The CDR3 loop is CATSRELSVGGSSYEQYF. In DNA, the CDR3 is TGTGCCACCAGCAGAGAGTTATCCGTGGGTGGGAGCTCCTACGAGCAGTACTTC.

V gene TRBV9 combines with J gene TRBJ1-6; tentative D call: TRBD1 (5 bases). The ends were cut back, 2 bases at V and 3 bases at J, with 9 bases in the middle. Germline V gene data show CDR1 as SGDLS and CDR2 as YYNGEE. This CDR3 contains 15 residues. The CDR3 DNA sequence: TGTGCCAGCAGCGTTGGCAGGGTCTATAATTCACCCCTCCACTTT. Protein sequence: CASSVGRVYNSPLHF.

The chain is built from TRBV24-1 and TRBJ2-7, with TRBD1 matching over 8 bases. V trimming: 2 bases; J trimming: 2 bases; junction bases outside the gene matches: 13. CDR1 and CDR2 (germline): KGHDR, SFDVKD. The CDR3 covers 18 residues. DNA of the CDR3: TGTGCCACCAGTGATTACCGGCGTCGACAGGGGACCACCTACGAGCAGTACTTC. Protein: CATSDYRRRQGTTYEQYF.

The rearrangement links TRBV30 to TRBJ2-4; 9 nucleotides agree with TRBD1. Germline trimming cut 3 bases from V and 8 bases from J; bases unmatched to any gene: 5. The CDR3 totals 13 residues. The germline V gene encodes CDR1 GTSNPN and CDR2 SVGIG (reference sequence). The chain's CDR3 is CAWRGTGRDIQYF. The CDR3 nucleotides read TGTGCCTGGAGGGGGACAGGGAGAGACATTCAGTACTTC.

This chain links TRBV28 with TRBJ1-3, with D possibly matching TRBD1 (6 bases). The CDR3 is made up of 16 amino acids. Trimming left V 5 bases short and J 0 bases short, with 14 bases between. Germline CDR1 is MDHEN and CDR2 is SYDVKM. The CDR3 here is CASSALQGVSGNTIYF. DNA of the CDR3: TGTGCCAGCAGTGCACTACAGGGAGTCTCTGGAAACACCATATATTTT.

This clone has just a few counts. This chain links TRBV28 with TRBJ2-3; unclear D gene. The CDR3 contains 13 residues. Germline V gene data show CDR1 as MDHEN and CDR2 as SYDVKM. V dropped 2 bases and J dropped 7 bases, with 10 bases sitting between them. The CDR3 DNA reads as TGTGCCAGCAGTTTAGAAAGCGCTAATACGCAGTATTTT. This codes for CASSLESANTQYF.

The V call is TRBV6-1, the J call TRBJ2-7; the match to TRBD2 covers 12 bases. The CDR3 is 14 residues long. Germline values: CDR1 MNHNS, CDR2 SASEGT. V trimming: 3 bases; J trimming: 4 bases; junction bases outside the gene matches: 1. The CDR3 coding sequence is TGTGCCAGCAGTGAGACTAGCGGGGGTTACGAGCAGTACTTC. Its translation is CASSETSGGYEQYF.

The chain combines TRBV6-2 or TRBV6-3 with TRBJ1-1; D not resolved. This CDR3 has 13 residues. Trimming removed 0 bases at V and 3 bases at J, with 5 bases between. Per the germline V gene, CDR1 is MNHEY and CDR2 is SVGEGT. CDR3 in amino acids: CASSYSPYTEAFF. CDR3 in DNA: TGTGCCAGCAGTTACTCCCCTTACACTGAAGCTTTCTTT.

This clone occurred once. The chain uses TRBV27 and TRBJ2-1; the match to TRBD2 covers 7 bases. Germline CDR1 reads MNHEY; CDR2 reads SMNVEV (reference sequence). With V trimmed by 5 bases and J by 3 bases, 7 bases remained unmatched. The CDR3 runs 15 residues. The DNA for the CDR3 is TGTGCCAGCAGTCCAGGACTAGTGGGCTACAATGAGCAGTTCTTC. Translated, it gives CASSPGLVGYNEQFF.

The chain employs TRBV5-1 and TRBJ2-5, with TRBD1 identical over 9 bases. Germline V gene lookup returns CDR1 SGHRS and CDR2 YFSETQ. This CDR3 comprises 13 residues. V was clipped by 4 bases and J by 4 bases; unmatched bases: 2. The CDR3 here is CASSTGGGETQYF. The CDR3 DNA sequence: TGCGCCAGCAGCACAGGGGGCGGAGAGACCCAGTACTTC.

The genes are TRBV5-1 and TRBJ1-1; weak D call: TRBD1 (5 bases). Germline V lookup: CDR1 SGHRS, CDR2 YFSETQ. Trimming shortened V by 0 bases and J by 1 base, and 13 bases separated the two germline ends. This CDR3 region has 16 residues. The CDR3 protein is CASSLDPGTKNTEAFF. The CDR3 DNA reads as TGCGCCAGCAGCTTGGATCCAGGGACTAAGAACACTGAAGCTTTCTTT.

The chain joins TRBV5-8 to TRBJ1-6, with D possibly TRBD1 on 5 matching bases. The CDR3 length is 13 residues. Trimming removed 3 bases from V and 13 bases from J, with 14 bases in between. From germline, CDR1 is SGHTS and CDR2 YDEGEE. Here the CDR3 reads CASSYMGQGPLHF. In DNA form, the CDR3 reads TGTGCCAGCAGCTACATGGGGCAGGGTCCCCTCCACTTT.

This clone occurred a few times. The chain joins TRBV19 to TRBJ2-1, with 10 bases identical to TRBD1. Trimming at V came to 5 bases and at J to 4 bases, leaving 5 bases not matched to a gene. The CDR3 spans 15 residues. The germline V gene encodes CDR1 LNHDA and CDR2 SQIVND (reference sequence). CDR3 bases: TGTGCCAGTAGTGTCGACAGGGGGCCGTACAATGAGCAGTTCTTC. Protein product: CASSVDRGPYNEQFF.

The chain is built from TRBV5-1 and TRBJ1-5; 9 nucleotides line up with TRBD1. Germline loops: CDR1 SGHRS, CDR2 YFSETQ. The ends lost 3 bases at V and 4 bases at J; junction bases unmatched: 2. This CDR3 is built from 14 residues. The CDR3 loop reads CASSSGTGNQPQHF. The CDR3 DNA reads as TGCGCCAGCAGCTCCGGGACAGGGAATCAGCCCCAGCATTTT. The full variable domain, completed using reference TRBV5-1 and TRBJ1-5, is KAGVTQTPRYLIKTRGQQVTLSCSPISGHRSVSWYQQTPGQGLQFLFEYFSETQRNKGNFPGRFSGRQFSNSRSEMNVSTLELGDSALYLCASSSGTGNQPQHFGDGTRLSIL.